This T cell receptor beta chain appears in the sequencing data of a study of low-dose radiotherapy and immunotherapy resistance in tumors (dated by TCRdb to the early 2020s). General notes on the study: Cohort 1 received 0.5 Gy per fraction every 2 weeks, with a prescribed total PTV dose of 6.5 Gy. Patients in Cohort 2 were given 1 Gy per fraction every two weeks, for a total of 13 Gy across 26 weeks. Nivolumab was administered intravenously as a 240 mg flat dose every two weeks, and ipilimumab was administered intravenously at 1 mg/kg every six weeks. Every two weeks, patients got intravenous cyclophosphamide at 200 mg/m2, given one day ahead of each radiation and immunotherapy administration. Aspirin 300 mg was taken orally once daily by patients for four cycles, starting on cycle 1 day 1. Trial participants were not randomized into treatment groups. Eight patients were included in the translational analysis, namely three from the first dose cohort plus the first five from the second dose cohort.

Donors were enrolled in RACIN, a single-arm phase I dose-escalation trial in which nivolumab, ipilimumab, aspirin, low-dose cyclophosphamide and low-dose radiotherapy were combined. Eligible patients had advanced, TIL-negative solid tumors. The junction shows trimming of 4 bases on V and 6 bases on J, and the gene matches do not reach 1 base of it. From its cysteine to its phenylalanine, the CDR3 spans 13 amino acids. Left in the record is the CDR3 DNA by itself, 39 bases read in frame from the first base. From a lookup of the germline V gene, CDR1 and CDR2 are SGHRS and YFSETQ. Superscript III and a set of TRAV- and TRBV-specific primers were used to synthesize first-strand cDNA, so that both TCRalpha and TCRbeta chains were covered. TCRs were amplified with Phusion for approximately 20 PCR cycles using a constant-region primer together with the adapter attached to the V primers. Amplification of the isolated mRNA was done with the MessageAmp II aRNA Amplification Kit, which involved an approximately 15-hour in vitro transcription at 37 degrees C. The Dynabeads mRNA DIRECT Purification Kit was used to isolate mRNA for TCR sequencing. Indexed Illumina adapters were added in a second Phusion PCR of 20 to 25 cycles, after which AMPure XP beads were used to purify the products. The authors' pipeline ran thus. Custom Perl scripts pooled TCR sequences encoding the same protein, removed out-of-frame sequences and computed each clonotype's abundance. Any TCR sequence backed by just one read was left out of the analysis. Repertoire metrics included Shannon entropy, Gini index, clonality, richness, and frequency of TCRs shared between repertoires. The public reads were run again by TCRdb, first through fastp at Q25 and then through MiXCR, and only productive beta chains were kept. All rows with the same CDR3 protein become a single entry with the most common DNA and genes. These V and J calls rely on TCRdb rather than the paper's analysis. Here the sample has 7,500 to 10,000 distinct CDR3 sequences; roughly 80% occur a single time. 1.4% of the sample lies in the top ten.

Concerning this clonotype itself: Its binding antigen is unknown. No clone much larger than this one lies a single base away; base qualities are absent.

Recombination joined TRBV5-1 with TRBJ2-1, with 10 bases in between that match TRBD2. The receptor was derived from a human donor with advanced metastatic prostate, ovarian, gallbladder or colorectal cancer (not recorded which). This table probably holds off-target reads from a library built for another chain. The DNA sequence is given as TGCGCCAGCAGCCCTAGCGGGAGCAATGAGCAGTTCTTC. Its protein product is CASSPSGSNEQFF.